This passage covers 9 T cell receptor beta chains from one sample sequenced in a study of beta chain features in type 1 diabetes. General study findings and limits: People with Type 1 diabetes carried modestly yet significantly shorter TCRB CDR3s in all four CD4+ subsets.

Reverse transcription of all isolated RNA meant that expressed TCRB transcripts were sequenced. The protocol was immunoSEQ multiplex PCR, while the TCRdb copy is restricted to in-frame clones and leaves out a portion. The data hold 100,000 to 150,000 clones, with about a sixth observed a single time. Their target antigens are unknown. Sequencing was carried out using central memory CD4+ T cells from blood. The receptors come from a man younger than 40 with type 1 diabetes.

This clone was picked up many times. CDR3 residues: CAISDGSGYTF. As DNA, the CDR3 is TGTGCCATCAGTGACGGGAGCGGCTACACCTTC. The rearrangement uses TRBV10-3 and TRBJ1-2, with no clear D. Trimming shortened V by 3 bases and J by 8 bases, and 7 bases separated the two germline ends. The CDR3 is 11 residues long. Germline V gives CDR1 ENHRY, CDR2 SYGVKD.

There are a few counts of this clone. This rearrangement joins TRBV4-1 to TRBJ2-2, with a possible D match to TRBD1 (6 bases). Trimming shortened V by 1 base and J by 3 bases, and 18 bases separated the two germline ends. The CDR3 consists of 18 residues. Germline CDR1 reads MGHRA; CDR2 reads YSYEKL. CDR3 amino acids: CASSQGWIRGEDTGELFF. CDR3 coding DNA: TGCGCCAGCAGCCAAGGTTGGATCAGGGGCGAGGACACCGGGGAGCTGTTTTTT.

This clone was recorded a few times. The chain couples TRBV5-4 to TRBJ2-2; D is perhaps TRBD1 (6 bases). V dropped 4 bases and J dropped 3 bases, with 10 bases sitting between them. CDR3 length: 14 amino acids. Per the germline V gene, CDR1 is SGHNT and CDR2 is YYREEE (reference sequence). CDR3 sequence (DNA): TGTGCCAGCAGCAGCTACAGGGACACCGGGGAGCTGTTTTTT. This encodes CASSSYRDTGELFF.

J is TRBJ2-1 and V is TRBV7-2; tentatively, D is TRBD2 (5 bases). With 3 bases removed from V and 10 bases from J, the gap between germline ends came to 19 bases. The germline CDR1 and CDR2 sequences are SGHTA and FQGNSA. This CDR3 is 15 amino acids long. The DNA of the CDR3 is TGTGCCAGCAGCTTTAGAACTAGAATAGTAGGGGAGCAGTTCTTC. It yields the protein CASSFRTRIVGEQFF.

This clone was detected only a few times. V usage is TRBV29-1 and J usage is TRBJ1-4, with D maybe TRBD1 (6 bases). Germline V gene sequence: CDR1 SQVTM, CDR2 ANQGSEA. CDR3 size: 12 residues. The CDR3 DNA is TGCAGTTACAGGGTCTTTAATGAAAAACTGTTTTTT. Translation gives CSYRVFNEKLFF.

The J gene is TRBJ1-5, the V gene TRBV30, with D unclear. Trimming left V 3 bases short and J 7 bases short, with 10 bases between. The germline V gene has CDR1 GTSNPN and CDR2 SVGIG (reference sequence). The CDR3 is made up of 12 amino acids. CDR3 region: CAWSQERQPQHF. In DNA form, the CDR3 reads TGTGCCTGGAGCCAGGAGCGGCAGCCCCAGCATTTT.

This rearrangement joins TRBV5-1 to TRBJ1-2, with D uncertain. This CDR3 has 11 residues. Trimming removed 5 bases at V and 3 bases at J, with 5 bases between. Germline V gene sequence: CDR1 SGHRS, CDR2 YFSETQ. This CDR3 reads CASRADYGYTF. The CDR3, as DNA: TGCGCCAGCAGGGCGGACTATGGCTACACCTTC.

DNA of the CDR3: TGTGCCAGCAGTGACGGCGATCAGCCCCAGCATTTT. This encodes CASSDGDQPQHF. The chain is built from TRBV6-5 and TRBJ1-5; the D is unclear. Trimming left V 5 bases short and J 5 bases short, with 7 bases between. CDR1 is MNHEY and CDR2 is SVGAGI in the germline V gene. The length of the CDR3 is 12 residues.

The chain couples TRBV27 to TRBJ2-7; possible D gene TRBD2, 5 bases. V lost 3 bases to trimming and J lost 6 bases, with 12 bases between them. Germline assignment: CDR1 MNHEY and CDR2 SMNVEV (reference sequence). The CDR3 totals 13 residues. CDR3: CASSLGSSTEQYF. The CDR3, as DNA: TGTGCCAGCAGTTTGGGATCTAGCACCGAGCAGTACTTC.